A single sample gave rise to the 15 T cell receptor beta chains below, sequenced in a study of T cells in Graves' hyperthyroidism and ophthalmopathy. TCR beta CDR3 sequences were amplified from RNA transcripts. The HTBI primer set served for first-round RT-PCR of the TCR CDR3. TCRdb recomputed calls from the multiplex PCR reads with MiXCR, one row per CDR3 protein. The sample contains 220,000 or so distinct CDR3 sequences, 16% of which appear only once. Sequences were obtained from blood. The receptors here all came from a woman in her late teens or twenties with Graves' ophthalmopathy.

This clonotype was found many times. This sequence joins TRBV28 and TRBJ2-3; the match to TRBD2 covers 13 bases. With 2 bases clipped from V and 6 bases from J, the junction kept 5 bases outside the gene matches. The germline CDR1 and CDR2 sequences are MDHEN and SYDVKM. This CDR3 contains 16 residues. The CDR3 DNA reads TGTGCCAGCAGTTTACGACTAGCGGGGGGCCCCGATACGCAGTATTTT. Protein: CASSLRLAGGPDTQYF.

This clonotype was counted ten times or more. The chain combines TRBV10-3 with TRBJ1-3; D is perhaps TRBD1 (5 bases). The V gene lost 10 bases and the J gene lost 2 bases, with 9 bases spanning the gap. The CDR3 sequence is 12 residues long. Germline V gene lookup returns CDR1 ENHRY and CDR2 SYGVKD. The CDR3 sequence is CATQGPGNTIYF. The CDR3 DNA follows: TGTGCCACCCAGGGCCCTGGAAACACCATATATTTT.

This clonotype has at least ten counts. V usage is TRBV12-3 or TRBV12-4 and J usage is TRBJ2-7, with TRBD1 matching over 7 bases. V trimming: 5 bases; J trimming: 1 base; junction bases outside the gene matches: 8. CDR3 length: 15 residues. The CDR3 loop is CASSLTGVPSYEQYF. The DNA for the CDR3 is TGTGCCAGCAGTCTCACAGGGGTCCCTTCCTACGAGCAGTACTTC.

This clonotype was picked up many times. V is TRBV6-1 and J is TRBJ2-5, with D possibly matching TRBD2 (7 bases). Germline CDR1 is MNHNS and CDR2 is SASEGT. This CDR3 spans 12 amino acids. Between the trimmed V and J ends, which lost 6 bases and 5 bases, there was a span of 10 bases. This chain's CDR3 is CASREGGETQYF. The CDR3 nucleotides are TGTGCCAGCAGGGAGGGGGGGGAGACCCAGTACTTC.

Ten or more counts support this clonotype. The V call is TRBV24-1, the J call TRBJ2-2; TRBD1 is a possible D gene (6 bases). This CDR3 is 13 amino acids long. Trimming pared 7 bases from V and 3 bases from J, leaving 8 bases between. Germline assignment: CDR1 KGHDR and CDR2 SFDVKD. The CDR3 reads CATRNRDTGELFF. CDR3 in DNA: TGTGCCACCAGGAACAGGGACACCGGGGAGCTGTTTTTT.

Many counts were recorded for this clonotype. CDR3 region: CAWNGRDYEQYF. The CDR3 DNA follows: TGTGCCTGGAATGGCCGTGACTACGAGCAGTACTTC. V is TRBV30 and J is TRBJ2-7; D unresolved. The CDR3 consists of 12 residues. Germline V gene data show CDR1 as GTSNPN and CDR2 as SVGIG (reference sequence). Trimming removed 4 bases at V and 3 bases at J, with 10 bases between.

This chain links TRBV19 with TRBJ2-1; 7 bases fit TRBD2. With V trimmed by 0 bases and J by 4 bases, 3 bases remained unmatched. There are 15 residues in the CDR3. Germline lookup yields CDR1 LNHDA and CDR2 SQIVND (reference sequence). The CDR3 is CASSIDGLDYNEQFF. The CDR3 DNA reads TGTGCCAGTAGTATAGATGGACTAGATTACAATGAGCAGTTCTTC.

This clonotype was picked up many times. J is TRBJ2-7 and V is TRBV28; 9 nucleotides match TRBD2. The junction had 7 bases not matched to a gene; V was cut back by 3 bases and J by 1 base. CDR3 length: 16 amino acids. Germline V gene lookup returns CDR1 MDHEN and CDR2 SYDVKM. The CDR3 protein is CASSFGAGGTSYEQYF. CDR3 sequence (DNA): TGTGCCAGCAGTTTTGGGGCGGGAGGGACTTCCTACGAGCAGTACTTC.

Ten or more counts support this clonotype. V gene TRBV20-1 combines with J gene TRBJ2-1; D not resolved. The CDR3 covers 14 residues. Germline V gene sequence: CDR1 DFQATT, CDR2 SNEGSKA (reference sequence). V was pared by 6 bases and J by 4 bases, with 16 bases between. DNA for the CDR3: TGCAGTGCAGAGAAGGGTCTCCGATACAATGAGCAGTTCTTC. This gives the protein CSAEKGLRYNEQFF.

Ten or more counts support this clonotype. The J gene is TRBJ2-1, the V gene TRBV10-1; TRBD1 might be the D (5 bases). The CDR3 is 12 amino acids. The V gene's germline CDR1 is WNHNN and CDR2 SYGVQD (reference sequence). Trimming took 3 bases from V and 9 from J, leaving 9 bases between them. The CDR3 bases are TGCGCCAGCAGTGAATATACAGGTGAGCAGTTCTTC. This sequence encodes CASSEYTGEQFF.

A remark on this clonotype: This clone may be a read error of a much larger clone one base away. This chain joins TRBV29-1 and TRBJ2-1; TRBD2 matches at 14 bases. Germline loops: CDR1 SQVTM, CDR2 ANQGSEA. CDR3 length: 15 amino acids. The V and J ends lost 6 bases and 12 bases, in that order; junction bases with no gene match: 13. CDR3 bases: TGCAGCGTCGGGACTAGCGGGAGCGGGCGTGGTGGGCAGTTCTTC. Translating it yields CSVGTSGSGRGGQFF.

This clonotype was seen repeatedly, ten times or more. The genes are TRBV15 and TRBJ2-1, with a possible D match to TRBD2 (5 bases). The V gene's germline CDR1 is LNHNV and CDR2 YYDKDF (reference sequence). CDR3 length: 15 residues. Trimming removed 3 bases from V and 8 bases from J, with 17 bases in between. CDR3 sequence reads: CATSRGAVAIDEQFF. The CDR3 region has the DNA TGTGCCACCAGCAGGGGCGCGGTAGCGATCGATGAGCAGTTCTTC.

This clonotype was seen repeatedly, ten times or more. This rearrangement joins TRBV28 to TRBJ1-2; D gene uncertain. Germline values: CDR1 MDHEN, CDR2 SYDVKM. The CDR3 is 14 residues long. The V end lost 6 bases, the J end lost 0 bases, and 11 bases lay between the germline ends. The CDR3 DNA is TGTGCCAGCAGAGGACGGTTAGCTAACTATGGCTACACCTTC. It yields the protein CASRGRLANYGYTF.

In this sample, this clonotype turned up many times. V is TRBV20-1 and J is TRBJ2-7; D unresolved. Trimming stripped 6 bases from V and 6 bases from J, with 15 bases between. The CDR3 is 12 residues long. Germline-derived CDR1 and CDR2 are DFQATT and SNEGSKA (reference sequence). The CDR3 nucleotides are TGCAGTGCCGCCCAGTTTGTTGGCGAGCAGTACTTC. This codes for CSAAQFVGEQYF.

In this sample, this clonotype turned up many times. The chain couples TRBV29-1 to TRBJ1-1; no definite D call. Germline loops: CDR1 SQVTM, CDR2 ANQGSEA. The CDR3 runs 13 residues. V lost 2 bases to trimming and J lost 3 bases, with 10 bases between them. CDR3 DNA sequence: TGCAGCGTTGAATCTCGAGCGCACACTGAAGCTTTCTTT. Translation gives CSVESRAHTEAFF.